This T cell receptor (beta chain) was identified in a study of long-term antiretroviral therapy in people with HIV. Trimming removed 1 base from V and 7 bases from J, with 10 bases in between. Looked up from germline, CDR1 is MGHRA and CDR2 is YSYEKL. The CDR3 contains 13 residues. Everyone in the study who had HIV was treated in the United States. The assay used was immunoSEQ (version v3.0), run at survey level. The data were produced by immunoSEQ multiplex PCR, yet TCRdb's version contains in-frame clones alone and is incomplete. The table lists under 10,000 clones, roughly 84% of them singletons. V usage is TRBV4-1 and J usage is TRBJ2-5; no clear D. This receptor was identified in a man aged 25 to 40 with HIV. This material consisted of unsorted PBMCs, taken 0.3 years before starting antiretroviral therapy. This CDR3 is CASSQGVVGTQYF. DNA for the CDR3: TGCGCCAGCAGCCAAGGTGTAGTTGGGACCCAGTACTTC.